This TCR beta chain was documented in a study of blood T cells in healthy people across ages. The V end was cut by 6 bases, the J end by 7 bases, with 16 bases between. This CDR3 comprises 13 residues. CDR1 and CDR2 from the germline V gene are SGHRS and YFSETQ. A second roughly 6 to 11 cycle PCR used barcoded and J-beta primers. TCRdb re-analysed the 5' RACE reads in MiXCR, keeping a single row per CDR3 protein. The data hold around 580,000 distinct CDR3 sequences, with around half observed a single time. The TCR originated in a man older than 75 in good health. The genes are TRBV5-1 and TRBJ1-1; D is undetermined. The sequencing sample was made of blood. CDR3 amino acids: CASKSAVGVEAFF. CDR3 DNA: TGCGCCAGCAAGTCTGCAGTTGGGGTTGAAGCTTTCTTT.